The rows below give T cell receptor beta chains drawn from one sample of a study of blood T cells in healthy people across ages. TCRdb redid the calling of the 5' RACE reads with MiXCR, one entry per CDR3 protein. The data hold approximately 290,000 distinct CDR3 sequences, with about 25% observed a single time. Sequencing input: blood. The receptors originated from a woman in her 70s in good health. CDR3s include the opening cysteine and the closing phenylalanine or tryptophan. D genes are given only for firm matches. Rows give clone size only sometimes, using once, few, many, or a class for an expanded clone.

v_call	d_call	clone_size	j_call	cdr3_nt	cdr3_aa
TRBV20-1	NA	few	TRBJ2-3	TGCAGTGCTAGTCGGCAAATGGGCACAGATACGCAGTATTTT	CSASRQMGTDTQYF
TRBV28	NA	many	TRBJ2-5	TGTGCCAGCAGCCAGGTGGGGGGCGAGACCCAGTACTTC	CASSQVGGETQYF
TRBV12-3/TRBV12-4	TRBD1	few	TRBJ2-2	TGTGCCAGCAGCAACCAGCGGGACAGGGGGAACACCGGGGAGCTGTTTTTT	CASSNQRDRGNTGELFF
TRBV6-5	NA	NA	TRBJ1-1	TGTGCCAGCTTCAGGGCCCCCATGAACACTGAAGCTTTCTTT	CASFRAPMNTEAFF
TRBV20-1	TRBD2	NA	TRBJ2-5	TGCAGTGCTAGAGACGAAGCGGGAGGGGGGGAGACCCAGTACTTC	CSARDEAGGGETQYF
TRBV7-2	NA	few	TRBJ2-5	TGTGCCAGCAGCTTTATGGGGGCCGGGGAGACCCAGTACTTC	CASSFMGAGETQYF
TRBV20-1	NA	few	TRBJ2-7	TGCAGTGCTGAGCCGACAGAGAAATACGAGCAGTACTTC	CSAEPTEKYEQYF
TRBV2	TRBD1	NA	TRBJ2-1	TGTGCCAGCAGCCGGGACAGGGGGATGGATGAGCAGTTCTTC	CASSRDRGMDEQFF
TRBV7-2	NA	NA	TRBJ2-7	TGTGCCAGCAGCAAGCCGGGGGTGGGCTACGAGCAGTACTTC	CASSKPGVGYEQYF
TRBV12-3/TRBV12-4	NA	NA	TRBJ1-5	TGTGCCAGCAGTCGACAGGTATTCAATCAGCCCCAGCATTTT	CASSRQVFNQPQHF
TRBV28	NA	NA	TRBJ2-2	TGTGCCAGCAGTTTCTTACAGACGAACACCGGGGAGCTGTTTTTT	CASSFLQTNTGELFF
TRBV12-3/TRBV12-4	NA	few	TRBJ1-5	TGTGCCAGCAGTCCGAACCCACAGGGATTGAGCAATCAGCCCCAGCATTTT	CASSPNPQGLSNQPQHF
TRBV5-6	TRBD2	few	TRBJ2-7	TGTGCCAGCAGTCCTACGACTAGCGGTCCAAAGTACGAGCAGTACTTC	CASSPTTSGPKYEQYF
TRBV20-1	TRBD2	few	TRBJ2-1	TGCAGTGCTTCTCAGGGACTACGCTCGAGGGAGCAGTTCTTC	CSASQGLRSREQFF
TRBV12-3/TRBV12-4	NA	NA	TRBJ1-6	TGTGCCAGCAGTACTTACCAAGGGTCACCCCTCCACTTT	CASSTYQGSPLHF
TRBV5-1	TRBD1	NA	TRBJ2-1	TGCGCCAGCAGCACTCAGCCCGGACAGGGATACAATGAGCAGTTCTTC	CASSTQPGQGYNEQFF
TRBV12-3/TRBV12-4	NA	few	TRBJ2-7	TGTGCCAGCAGTCTCCAGGGGGGGCACCGCCGGGAGCAGTACTTC	CASSLQGGHRREQYF
TRBV4-1	NA	NA	TRBJ2-5	TGCGCCAGCAGCCAAGATACGAGGCTAAACGAAACCTTC	CASSQDTRLNETF
TRBV7-2	NA	few	TRBJ2-3	TGTGCCAGCAGCTTAGTAGGTCGGTCGTCTAGCACAGCTACGCAGTATTTT	CASSLVGRSSSTATQYF
TRBV7-2	TRBD1	NA	TRBJ2-7	TGTGCCAGCAGCCAAACCGGACAGGGAGCCTACGAGCAGTACTTC	CASSQTGQGAYEQYF
TRBV6-2/TRBV6-3	TRBD1	few	TRBJ2-7	TGTGCCAGCAGTTACTCGACAGGGGGCCTCTACGAGCAGTACTTC	CASSYSTGGLYEQYF
TRBV19	TRBD1	NA	TRBJ2-2	TGTGCCAGTAGTATGCTGGACAGGGTGTCCGGGGAGCTGTTTTTT	CASSMLDRVSGELFF
TRBV6-5	TRBD1	NA	TRBJ1-2	TGTGCCACCCAGGGGGGGAACTATGGCTACACCTTC	CATQGGNYGYTF
TRBV6-6	NA	NA	TRBJ2-7	TGTGCCAGCAGTTTACGGGACACCGGCGAGCAGTACTTC	CASSLRDTGEQYF
TRBV7-3	NA	NA	TRBJ2-2	TGTGCCAGCAGCGCCCTTGGGCCCGCTGGCACCGGGGAGCTGTTTTTT	CASSALGPAGTGELFF
TRBV27	NA	few	TRBJ2-2	TGTGCCAGCAGCTCGCTAAGGGGGGCTGCCGGGGAGCTGTTTTTT	CASSSLRGAAGELFF
TRBV7-9	TRBD2	few	TRBJ2-1	TGTGCCAGCAGTTCTCCGGGACTAGGTATGCAGTTCTTC	CASSSPGLGMQFF
TRBV4-1	TRBD1	few	TRBJ2-5	TGCGCCAGCAGCCAACCAGGGACAGGGCAAGAGACCCAGTACTTC	CASSQPGTGQETQYF
TRBV3-1	TRBD1	few	TRBJ2-2	TGTGCCAGCAGCTTCCGGGACAGAGGGCCCGGGGAGCTGTTTTTT	CASSFRDRGPGELFF
TRBV15	NA	NA	TRBJ2-3	TGTGCCACCAGCAGAGATAGGCGGGGTCTCGCAGATACGCAGTATTTT	CATSRDRRGLADTQYF
TRBV15	TRBD2	NA	TRBJ2-5	TGTGCCACCAGCAGAGATAGTTTTGGCGGGGGGGAGACCCAGTACTTC	CATSRDSFGGGETQYF
TRBV7-9	NA	few	TRBJ1-6	TGTGCCAGCAGCGACGGGAGCTCCTATAATTCACCCCTCCACTTT	CASSDGSSYNSPLHF
TRBV11-2	NA	NA	TRBJ2-5	TGTGCCAGCAGCCTTTCCCCCAGACCGCAAGAGACCCAGTACTTC	CASSLSPRPQETQYF
TRBV6-5	NA	few	TRBJ1-4	TGTGCCAGCAGTATCCGCTCCTCAAAGGAAAAACTGTTTTTT	CASSIRSSKEKLFF
TRBV28	TRBD2	few	TRBJ2-1	TGTGCCAGCAGTTTGTTCCCCGGGACTAGCGGGAGGGTTGAGCAGTTCTTC	CASSLFPGTSGRVEQFF
TRBV5-6	NA	NA	TRBJ1-6	TGTGCCAGCAGCTGGGAGCGGGTGGATTCACCCCTCCACTTT	CASSWERVDSPLHF
TRBV7-9	NA	few	TRBJ1-5	TGTGCCAGCAGCCCTTTTTCGGAGGATGGGAATCAGCCCCAGCATTTT	CASSPFSEDGNQPQHF
TRBV11-2	TRBD1	once	TRBJ1-2	TGTGCCAGCAGCTTAGCCTCGACAGGGGCCTCCCATGGCTACACCTTC	CASSLASTGASHGYTF
TRBV5-1	NA	NA	TRBJ2-5	TGCGCCAGCAACTGGATTAGCTCAGAGACCCAGTACTTC	CASNWISSETQYF
TRBV28	NA	many	TRBJ2-7	TGTGCCAGCGTATCGGGAGTAAACTACGAGCAGTACTTC	CASVSGVNYEQYF
TRBV2	NA	NA	TRBJ2-3	TGTGCCAGCAGAAGAGAGGGAGTAGGGACAGATACGCAGTATTTT	CASRREGVGTDTQYF
TRBV29-1	TRBD2	NA	TRBJ2-6	TGCAGTGCTCGGGAGGAGATTGGGGCCAACGTCCTGACTTTC	CSAREEIGANVLTF
TRBV28	NA	many	TRBJ1-4	TGTGCCAGCAGGGATTCCACCCAGGGCAATGAAAAACTGTTTTTT	CASRDSTQGNEKLFF
TRBV7-2	TRBD1	NA	TRBJ1-6	TGTGCCAGCAGCCAAAAAGGGGGCGCGGGAAATTCACCCCTCCACTTT	CASSQKGGAGNSPLHF
TRBV3-1	NA	NA	TRBJ1-4	TGTGCCAGCAGCCAGGCCGAGGAAAAACTGTTTTTT	CASSQAEEKLFF
TRBV6-5	TRBD2	NA	TRBJ2-1	TGTGCCAGCAGTTTCACTAGCGGGAGTTCCACTGAGCAGTTCTTC	CASSFTSGSSTEQFF